This record looks at one TCR beta chain sequence and its context. Its antigen is unknown. Repertoires were generated with immunoSEQ multiplex PCR, while TCRdb's copy carries only in-frame clones and drops some. The sample has approximately 80,000 clones; roughly 88% are singletons. The record originates from a study of T cell responses to AZD1222 COVID-19 vaccine. The study's findings and limits: Receipt of two AZD1222 doses was followed by a rise in Spike-specific TCR breadth and depth.

V shed 0 bases and J shed 7 bases, with 10 bases lying between them. CDR3 length: 14 residues. Germline values: CDR1 SGHTA, CDR2 FQGNSA. The chain has TRBV7-2 and TRBJ2-4; the D gene could be TRBD1 or TRBD2 (6 bases each). The receptor's source is an adult who received the AZD1222 COVID-19 vaccine. The material was peripheral blood, obtained 28 days after the second AZD1222 dose. The DNA for the CDR3 is TGTGCCAGCAGCTTAGCGGGGGGCGGGAACATTCAGTACTTC. It is translated as CASSLAGGGNIQYF.